This passage covers 11 T cell receptor beta chains from one sample sequenced in a study of T-cell memory formation after mild COVID-19. MiXCR was run by TCRdb on the 5' RACE reads, yielding one entry per CDR3 protein. The sample has 350,000 to 450,000 distinct CDR3 sequences, roughly a quarter seen once. Source material: PBMCs or a T cell subset sorted from them (not recorded which). These receptors were obtained from an adult woman who had mild COVID-19 (a few samples of this study predate the infection). Cell type and time point are not known.

This clonotype was found many times. The rearrangement links TRBV5-1 to TRBJ2-7; tentative D call: TRBD2 (5 bases). Germline lookup yields CDR1 SGHRS and CDR2 YFSETQ. Trimming stripped 5 bases from V and 6 bases from J, with 21 bases between. CDR3 length: 15 residues. The CDR3: CASRLRSNVEGEQYF. CDR3 DNA: TGCGCCAGCAGATTGAGGTCCAACGTAGAGGGCGAGCAGTACTTC.

This clonotype appeared many times. This sequence joins TRBV5-1 and TRBJ2-1; 8 positions agree with TRBD2. Germline-derived CDR1 and CDR2 are SGHRS and YFSETQ. The CDR3 is 16 residues long. The V segment lost 3 bases and the J segment 7 bases; nucleotides outside the gene matches: 12. For the CDR3, the DNA is TGCGCCAGCAGCTCCCCCGCGGGAGGTTCGTGGAATGAGCAGTTCTTC. This gives the protein CASSSPAGGSWNEQFF.

J is TRBJ1-2 and V is TRBV6-5, with a possible D match to TRBD1 (6 bases). CDR1 and CDR2 (germline): MNHEY, SVGAGI. There are 15 residues in the CDR3. V was clipped by 6 bases and J by 7 bases, with 21 bases between them. The CDR3 DNA reads as TGTGCCAGCAGCCCCGGCAGGGGCCCCTCGGGTGGCTACACCTTC. Translation gives CASSPGRGPSGGYTF.

The chain links TRBV5-1 to TRBJ1-1; weak D call: TRBD1 (5 bases). Germline lookup yields CDR1 SGHRS and CDR2 YFSETQ. This CDR3 is 15 amino acids long. Trimming took off 0 bases at V and 4 bases at J, with 13 bases between the two ends. This chain's CDR3 is CASSLEWGVGTEAFF. CDR3 coding DNA: TGCGCCAGCAGCTTGGAATGGGGGGTGGGCACTGAAGCTTTCTTT.

This clonotype occurred a few times. The chain has TRBV27 and TRBJ2-2; weak D call: TRBD1 (6 bases). Germline values: CDR1 MNHEY, CDR2 SMNVEV (reference sequence). V dropped 3 bases and J dropped 1 base, with 6 bases sitting between them. This CDR3 has 14 amino acids. As DNA, the CDR3 is TGTGCCAGCAGTTTGGACAGGAACACCGGGGAGCTGTTTTTT. Protein product: CASSLDRNTGELFF.

In its sample, this clonotype was seen a few times. V and J are TRBV11-3 and TRBJ2-4, with 9 bases identical to TRBD1. V shed 6 bases, J shed 2 bases, and the junction held 5 bases outside the gene matches. CDR3 length: 15 amino acids. Germline CDR1 reads SGHNT; CDR2 reads YENEEA. CDR3 sequence: CASSRQGGSKNIQYF. DNA for the CDR3: TGTGCCAGCAGTCGACAGGGGGGCTCCAAAAACATTCAGTACTTC. The full variable domain, in which reference TRBV11-3 and TRBJ2-4 provide the parts outside the CDR3, is EAGVVQSPRYKIIEKKQPVAFWCNPISGHNTLYWYLQNLGQGPELLIRYENEEAVDDSQLPKDRFSAERLKGVDSTLKIQPAELGDSAVYLCASSRQGGSKNIQYFGAGTRLSVL.

This clonotype has only a few counts. The chain joins TRBV13 to TRBJ1-1; D is possibly TRBD1 (6 bases). Germline loops: CDR1 PRHDT, CDR2 FYEKMQ (reference sequence). The CDR3 length is 16 residues. With 5 bases removed from V and 3 bases from J, the gap between germline ends came to 19 bases. Here the CDR3 reads CASSPRDKGFDTEAFF. CDR3 nucleotide sequence: TGTGCCAGCAGCCCCCGGGACAAAGGTTTTGACACTGAAGCTTTCTTT.

The CDR3 bases are TGCAGCGTTGACGAAGCTGGGGCCAACGTCCTGACTTTC. It specifies CSVDEAGANVLTF. The chain is built from TRBV29-1 and TRBJ2-6; no firm D call. V shed 3 bases and J shed 2 bases, with 5 bases lying between them. CDR1 SQVTM and CDR2 ANQGSEA come from the germline V gene. This CDR3 contains 13 residues. The full variable domain, with the rest looked up from reference TRBV29-1 and TRBJ2-6, is SAVISQKPSRDICQRGTSLTIQCQVDSQVTMMFWYRQQPGQSLTLIATANQGSEATYESGFVIDKFPISRPNLTFSTLTVSNMSPEDSSIYLCSVDEAGANVLTFGAGSRLTVL.

This clonotype came up a few times. The chain has TRBV4-1 and TRBJ1-1; D is ambiguous. The CDR3 length is 15 residues. V lost 2 bases and J lost 5, with 15 bases in between. Germline V CDR1 and CDR2: MGHRA, YSYEKL. CDR3 protein: CASSQNNGVDTEAFF. The CDR3 region has the DNA TGCGCCAGCAGCCAAAATAACGGGGTGGATACTGAAGCTTTCTTT.

This clonotype was seen a few times. The V gene is TRBV7-9, the J gene TRBJ2-6; D possibly corresponds to TRBD1 (5 bases). This CDR3 is built from 14 residues. Deletions cut 5 bases from V and 7 bases from J, with 12 bases between. CDR1 is SEHNR and CDR2 is FQNEAQ in the germline V gene (reference sequence). CDR3 nucleotides: TGTGCCAGCAGCGGCCTGGGGCTTGCCAACGTCCTGACTTTC. Encoded protein: CASSGLGLANVLTF.

This clonotype has a handful of counts. The chain employs TRBV9 and TRBJ2-3; 12 bases are shared with TRBD1. J was trimmed by 3 bases and V by 3 bases; bases with no gene match: 8. CDR1 is SGDLS, CDR2 YYNGEE, per germline. CDR3 length: 17 residues. The CDR3 here is CASSASGTGGWTDTQYF. As DNA, the CDR3 is TGTGCCAGCAGCGCCTCCGGGACAGGGGGCTGGACAGATACGCAGTATTTT.